The subject of this entry is one TCR beta chain. Original data processing: Amplification with reference gene primers provided the estimates of nucleated cell counts. The method was immunoSEQ multiplex PCR; TCRdb's version includes in-frame clones alone and lacks a portion of them. V and J calls and clone size are as listed in that table; D and trimming were resolved from the DNA. The table includes 65,000 to 90,000 clones, around 90% detected once. These data originate in a study of blood T cell repertoires in COVID-19. Background on the study: From T cells, B-cell-depleted T cells, or PBMCs came the material, which was cDNA or gDNA.

Germline V gene data show CDR1 as DFQATT and CDR2 as SNEGSKA (reference sequence). Trimming cost V 3 bases and J 9 bases, with 18 bases left between them. The CDR3 length is 14 residues. The V gene is TRBV20-1, the J gene TRBJ2-1; possibly TRBD2 for D (6 bases). The TCR was taken from a human donor in a cohort sampled during active COVID-19. What was sequenced was peripheral blood. The CDR3, as DNA: TGCAGTGCTAGTCGGTTTGGGGGGTGGGGTGAGCAGTTCTTC. Amino acids: CSASRFGGWGEQFF.